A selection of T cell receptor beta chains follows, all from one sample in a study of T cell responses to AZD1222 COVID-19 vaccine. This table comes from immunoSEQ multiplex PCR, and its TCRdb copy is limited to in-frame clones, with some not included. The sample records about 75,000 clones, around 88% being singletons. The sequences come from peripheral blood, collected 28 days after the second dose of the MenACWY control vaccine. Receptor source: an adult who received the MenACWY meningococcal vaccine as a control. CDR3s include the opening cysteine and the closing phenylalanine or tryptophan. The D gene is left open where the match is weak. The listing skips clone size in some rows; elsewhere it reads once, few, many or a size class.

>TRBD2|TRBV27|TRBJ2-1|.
TGTGCCAGCAGTTTATCGGCCAGAAGAATAGCGGGGGACAATGAGCAGTTCTTC
CASSLSARRIAGDNEQFF
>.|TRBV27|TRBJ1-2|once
TGTGCCAGCAGTCCCAGGGGCAACTATGGCTACACCTTC
CASSPRGNYGYTF
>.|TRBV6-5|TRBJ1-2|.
TGTGCCATCGCCCAGGTGGGCGTGCATGGCTACACCTTC
CAIAQVGVHGYTF
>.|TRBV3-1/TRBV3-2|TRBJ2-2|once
TGTGCCAGCAGCCAATATTCCGGGGAGCTGTTTTTT
CASSQYSGELFF
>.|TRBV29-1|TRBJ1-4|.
TGCAGCGGGGGGACTCCTAATGAAAAACTGTTTTTT
CSGGTPNEKLFF
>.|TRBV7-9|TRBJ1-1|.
TGTGCCAGCAGATCGGGGGTGAACACTGAAGCTTTCTTT
CASRSGVNTEAFF
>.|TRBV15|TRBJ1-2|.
TGTGCCACCAGCAGTCAGTATGTAGGCTACACCTTC
CATSSQYVGYTF
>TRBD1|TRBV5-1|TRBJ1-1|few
TGCGCCAGCAGGTCACAGGGGGCGAACACTGAAGCTTTCTTT
CASRSQGANTEAFF
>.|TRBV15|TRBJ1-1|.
TGTGCCACCAGCAGAGTATCGAACACTGAAGCTTTCTTT
CATSRVSNTEAFF
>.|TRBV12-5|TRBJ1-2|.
TGTGCTAGTGGTTTTCGGGGTACGGATGGCTACACCTTC
CASGFRGTDGYTF
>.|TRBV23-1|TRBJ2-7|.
TGCGCCAGCAGACAGGGCTCCTACGAGCAGTACTTC
CASRQGSYEQYF
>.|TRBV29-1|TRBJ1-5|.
TGCAGCGTTGAAATGGGGGCGCGGGGCAATCAGCCCCAGCATTTT
CSVEMGARGNQPQHF